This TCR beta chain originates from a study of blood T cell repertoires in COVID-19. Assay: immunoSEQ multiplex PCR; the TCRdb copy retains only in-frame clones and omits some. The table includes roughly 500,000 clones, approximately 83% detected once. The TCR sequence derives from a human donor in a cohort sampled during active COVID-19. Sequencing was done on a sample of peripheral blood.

The CDR3 DNA is TGTGCCAGCAGTTACTCGGCCCGAGGTGACGAGCAGTACTTC. It specifies CASSYSARGDEQYF. This chain links TRBV6-2 or TRBV6-3 with TRBJ2-7; no reliable D call. This CDR3 contains 14 residues. Germline loops: CDR1 MNHEY, CDR2 SVGEGT. V lost 0 bases to trimming and J lost 5 bases, with 11 bases between them.